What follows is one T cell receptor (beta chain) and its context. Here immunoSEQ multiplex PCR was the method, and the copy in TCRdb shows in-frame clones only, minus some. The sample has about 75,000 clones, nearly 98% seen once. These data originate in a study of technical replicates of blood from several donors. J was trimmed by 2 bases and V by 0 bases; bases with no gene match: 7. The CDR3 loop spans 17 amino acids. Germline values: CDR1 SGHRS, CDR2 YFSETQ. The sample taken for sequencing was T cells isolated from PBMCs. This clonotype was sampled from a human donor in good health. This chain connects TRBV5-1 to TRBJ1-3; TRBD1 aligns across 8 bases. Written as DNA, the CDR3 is TGCGCCAGCAGCTTGGCCGGGGACAGGAGTACTGGAAACACCATATATTTT. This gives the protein CASSLAGDRSTGNTIYF.